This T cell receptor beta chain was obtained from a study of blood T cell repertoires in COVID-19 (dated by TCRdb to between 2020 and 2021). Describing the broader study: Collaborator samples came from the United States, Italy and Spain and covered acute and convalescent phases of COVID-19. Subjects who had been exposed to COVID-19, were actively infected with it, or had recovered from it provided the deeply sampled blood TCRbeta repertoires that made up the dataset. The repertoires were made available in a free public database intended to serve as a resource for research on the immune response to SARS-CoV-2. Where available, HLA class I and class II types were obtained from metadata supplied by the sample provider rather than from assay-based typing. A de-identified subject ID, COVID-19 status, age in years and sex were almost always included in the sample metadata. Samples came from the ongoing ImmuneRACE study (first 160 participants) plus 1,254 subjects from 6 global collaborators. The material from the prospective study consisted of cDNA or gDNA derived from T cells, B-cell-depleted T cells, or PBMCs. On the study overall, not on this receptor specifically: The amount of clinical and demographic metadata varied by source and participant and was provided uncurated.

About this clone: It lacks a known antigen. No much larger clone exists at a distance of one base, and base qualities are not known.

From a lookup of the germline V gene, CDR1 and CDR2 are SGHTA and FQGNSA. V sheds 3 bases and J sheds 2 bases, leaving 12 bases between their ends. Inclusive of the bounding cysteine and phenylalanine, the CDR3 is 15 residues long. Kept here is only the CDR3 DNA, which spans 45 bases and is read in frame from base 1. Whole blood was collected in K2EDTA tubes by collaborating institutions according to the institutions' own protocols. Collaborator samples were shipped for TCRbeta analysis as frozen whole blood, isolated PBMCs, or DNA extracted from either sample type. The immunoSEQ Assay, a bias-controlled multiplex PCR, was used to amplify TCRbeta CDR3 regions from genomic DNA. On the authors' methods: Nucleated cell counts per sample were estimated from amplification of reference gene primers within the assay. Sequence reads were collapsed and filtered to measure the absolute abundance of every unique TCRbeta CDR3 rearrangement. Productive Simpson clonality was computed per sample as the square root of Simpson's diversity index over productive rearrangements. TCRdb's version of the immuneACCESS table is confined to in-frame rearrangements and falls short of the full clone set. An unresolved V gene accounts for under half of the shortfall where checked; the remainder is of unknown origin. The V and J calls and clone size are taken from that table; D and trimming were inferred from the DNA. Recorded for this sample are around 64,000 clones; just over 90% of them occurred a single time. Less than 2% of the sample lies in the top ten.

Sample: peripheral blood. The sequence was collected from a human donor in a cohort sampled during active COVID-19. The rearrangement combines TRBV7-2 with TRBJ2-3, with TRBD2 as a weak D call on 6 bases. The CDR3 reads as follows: CASSFGSGPTDTQYF. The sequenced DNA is TGTGCCAGCAGCTTCGGTAGCGGACCCACAGATACGCAGTATTTT.